This is a list of T cell receptor beta chains from one sample in a study of blood T cell repertoires in COVID-19. Assay used: immunoSEQ multiplex PCR; TCRdb lists only in-frame clones, some missing. The table lists about 270,000 clones, 70% to 90% of them singletons, with around 0.9% in the top ten. Material for sequencing was PBMCs or T cells enriched from blood (not recorded which). These receptors were obtained from a woman under 40 who had recovered from COVID-19. Each CDR3 is given with its conserved first and last residue.

j_call: TRBJ2-5; v_call: TRBV5-1; cdr3_aa: CASSLGLASQLETQYF
j_call: TRBJ1-1; v_call: TRBV28; cdr3_aa: CASSLTVAAEAFF
j_call: TRBJ2-6; v_call: TRBV15; cdr3_aa: CATRKSRSGANVLTF
j_call: TRBJ2-7; v_call: TRBV11-2; cdr3_aa: CASSLGAGGWEQYF
j_call: TRBJ2-7; v_call: TRBV7-9; cdr3_aa: CASSQRSGPSYEQYF
j_call: TRBJ1-2; v_call: TRBV6-5; cdr3_aa: CASSFQGLGNYGYTF
j_call: TRBJ2-7; v_call: TRBV6-5; cdr3_aa: CATGGDREHEQYF
j_call: TRBJ2-5; v_call: TRBV19; cdr3_aa: CASSMSGRAGETQYF
j_call: TRBJ1-2; v_call: TRBV6-5; cdr3_aa: CASTPGQGYRYGYTF
j_call: TRBJ1-1; v_call: TRBV5-1; cdr3_aa: CASSVREGGTEAFF
j_call: TRBJ1-2; v_call: TRBV3-1/TRBV3-2; cdr3_aa: CASSQARARYGYTF
j_call: TRBJ2-1; v_call: TRBV18; cdr3_aa: CASSPRNGGSYNEQFF
j_call: TRBJ1-6; v_call: TRBV4-3; cdr3_aa: CASSQAQGRNSPLHF
j_call: TRBJ1-2; v_call: TRBV5-1; cdr3_aa: CASSLAPLGQASGGEAPEFYGYTF
j_call: TRBJ2-1; v_call: TRBV5-1; cdr3_aa: CASSLEGTGVWNEQFF
j_call: TRBJ1-2; v_call: TRBV7-8; cdr3_aa: CASSLGQGALYGYTF
j_call: TRBJ2-1; v_call: TRBV6-5; cdr3_aa: CATNIAGAYNEQFF
j_call: TRBJ2-7; v_call: TRBV5-4; cdr3_aa: CASSLEPSQGEQYF
j_call: TRBJ1-5; v_call: TRBV6-5; cdr3_aa: CASSLDRRLGQPQHF
j_call: TRBJ2-5; v_call: TRBV7-2; cdr3_aa: CASSQPGEGTRETQYF
j_call: TRBJ2-7; v_call: TRBV11-2; cdr3_aa: CASSPHPPLGSGTHEQYF
j_call: TRBJ1-1; v_call: TRBV28; cdr3_aa: CASFSVSTEAFF
j_call: TRBJ2-7; v_call: TRBV7-9; cdr3_aa: CASSFPPGREYYEQYF
j_call: TRBJ2-7; v_call: TRBV2; cdr3_aa: CASFRELDSYEQYF
j_call: TRBJ1-5; v_call: TRBV10-3; cdr3_aa: CATGLGGGNQPQHF
j_call: TRBJ1-2; v_call: TRBV7-9; cdr3_aa: CASSFGQLYGYTF
j_call: TRBJ1-3; v_call: TRBV30; cdr3_aa: CAWSGRTGLGNTIYF
j_call: TRBJ2-1; v_call: TRBV9; cdr3_aa: CASSVYSRSYNEQFF
j_call: TRBJ1-4; v_call: TRBV28; cdr3_aa: CASLGGGGEKLFF
j_call: TRBJ2-1; v_call: TRBV9; cdr3_aa: CASSVPGASRNEQFF
j_call: TRBJ2-5; v_call: TRBV28; cdr3_aa: CASTRVQQETQYF
j_call: TRBJ1-2; v_call: TRBV12-3/TRBV12-4; cdr3_aa: CASSSTGGYTF
j_call: TRBJ1-2; v_call: TRBV27; cdr3_aa: CASSLSSGVYGYTF
j_call: TRBJ1-1; v_call: TRBV5-1; cdr3_aa: CASSFLGQGNTEAFF
j_call: TRBJ1-2; v_call: TRBV9; cdr3_aa: CASSATLDSYYGYTF
j_call: TRBJ2-1; v_call: TRBV5-1; cdr3_aa: CASSLSPGVVGNEQFF
j_call: TRBJ1-3; v_call: TRBV3-1/TRBV3-2; cdr3_aa: CASSQASSGNTIYF
j_call: TRBJ1-2; v_call: TRBV5-5; cdr3_aa: CASSPRIWGEGYTF
j_call: TRBJ1-3; v_call: TRBV7-3; cdr3_aa: CASSLAGVPGNTIYF
j_call: TRBJ2-7; v_call: TRBV28; cdr3_aa: CASSRRESREQYF
j_call: TRBJ1-1; v_call: TRBV19; cdr3_aa: CASSEQGALYTEAFF
j_call: TRBJ2-3; v_call: TRBV29-1; cdr3_aa: CSAEDRAGMDTQYF
j_call: TRBJ1-2; v_call: TRBV27; cdr3_aa: CASSLSPDRGYTF